This TCR beta chain was found in a study of shared clonotypes between healthy human individuals. This table comes from immunoSEQ multiplex PCR, and its TCRdb copy is limited to in-frame clones, with some not included. The profile shows about 1 million clones, roughly 80% of them singletons. In its sample, this clone was seen once. Germline V gene data show CDR1 as KGHSH and CDR2 as LQKENI. The CDR3 loop spans 13 amino acids. The germline V and J ends were trimmed by 2 bases and 4 bases, with 8 bases remaining between them. The chain couples TRBV18 to TRBJ2-5; D is perhaps TRBD1 or TRBD2 (5 bases each). The clonotype originates from a man younger than 30 in good health. The material sequenced was memory CD4+ T cells sorted from blood. Subset of the sample: CD45RA-negative fraction. The DNA for the CDR3 is TGTGCCAGCTCACCATCGGGGCGAGAGACCCAGTACTTC. Its protein is CASSPSGRETQYF. The entire variable domain, with the rest obtained from reference TRBV18 and TRBJ2-5, is as follows: NAGVMQNPRHLVRRRGQEARLRCSPMKGHSHVYWYRQLPEEGLKFMVYLQKENIIDESGMPKERFSAEFPKEGPSILRIQQVVRGDSAAYFCASSPSGRETQYFGPGTRLLVL.